Following are 10 T cell receptor beta chains from one sample sequenced in a study of T-cell reconstitution after alpha-beta-depleted transplantation in children. For TCRbeta, the library was prepared with unique molecular identifiers. TCRdb re-called the PCR reads with MiXCR, one entry per CDR3 protein. The sample records hundreds of thousands of distinct CDR3 sequences, about 15% being singletons. Sequencing used PBMCs from the stem cell graft donor, obtained from the stem cell graft. The receptors were sampled from a human donor who donated a stem cell graft to a child with acute myeloid leukemia.

This clonotype came up many times. The chain links TRBV20-1 to TRBJ1-4; D call uncertain. Germline V gives CDR1 DFQATT, CDR2 SNEGSKA (reference sequence). This CDR3 comprises 11 residues. V was pared by 4 bases and J by 4 bases, with 4 bases between. The CDR3 bases are TGCAGTGCTACCCGTAATGAAAAACTGTTTTTT. Encoded protein: CSATRNEKLFF.

The sample holds a few counts of this clonotype. The gene calls are TRBV7-9 and TRBJ2-2; 8 nucleotides agree with TRBD1. Germline trimming cut 5 bases from V and 5 bases from J; bases unmatched to any gene: 7. Germline V gene data show CDR1 as SEHNR and CDR2 as FQNEAQ (reference sequence). The CDR3 runs 15 residues. For the CDR3, the DNA is TGTGCCAGCAGCCTATCCAGGGGGCTGACCGGGGAGCTGTTTTTT. Its protein product is CASSLSRGLTGELFF. Supplemented by reference TRBV7-9 and TRBJ2-2, the full variable domain reads DTGVSQNPRHKITKRGQNVTFRCDPISEHNRLYWYRQTLGQGPEFLTYFQNEAQLEKSRLLSDRFSAERPKGSFSTLEIQRTEQGDSAMYLCASSLSRGLTGELFFGEGSRLTVL.

This clonotype was recorded a few times. The V gene is TRBV12-3 or TRBV12-4, the J gene TRBJ1-1, with D unclear. With 7 bases removed from V and 5 bases from J, the gap between germline ends came to 23 bases. The CDR3 runs to 16 residues. The CDR3 nucleotides read TGTGCCAGCACGAGCGGCGGGATGGGTACCAAAACTGAAGCTTTCTTT. This sequence encodes CASTSGGMGTKTEAFF.

This clonotype was picked up a small number of times. The chain couples TRBV4-2 to TRBJ2-2; D call uncertain. Germline V lookup: CDR1 LGHNA, CDR2 YNFKEQ. This CDR3 is 14 amino acids long. Trimming cost V 1 base and J 3 bases, with 6 bases left between them. The CDR3: CASSQGKDTGELFF. The CDR3 DNA sequence: TGTGCCAGCAGCCAAGGAAAAGACACCGGGGAGCTGTTTTTT.

The genes are TRBV15 and TRBJ2-4; TRBD2 aligns across 8 bases. The CDR3 runs to 15 residues. The germline V gene encodes CDR1 LNHNV and CDR2 YYDKDF (reference sequence). V lost 2 bases and J lost 8; bases outside the gene matches: 8. The CDR3 DNA follows: TGTGCCACCAGCAGAATGCGCGCCGGGGGGGACATTCAGTACTTC. Translated: CATSRMRAGGDIQYF. The variable domain in full, completed from reference TRBV15 and TRBJ2-4, reads DAMVIQNPRYQVTQFGKPVTLSCSQTLNHNVMYWYQQKSSQAPKLLFHYYDKDFNNEADTPDNFQSRRPNTSFCFLDIRSPGLGDTAMYLCATSRMRAGGDIQYFGAGTRLSVL.

This chain joins TRBV11-2 and TRBJ2-6, with TRBD2 identical over 8 bases. CDR3 size: 17 residues. Germline CDR1 reads SGHAT; CDR2 reads FQNNGV. V was pared by 3 bases and J by 1 base, with 5 bases of the junction left unmatched. The CDR3, as DNA: TGTGCCAGCAGCTTGCGGGGGGCCTTGTCTGGGGCCAACGTCCTGACTTTC. It specifies CASSLRGALSGANVLTF.

This clonotype was counted only a few times. J is TRBJ2-5 and V is TRBV7-9; 8 bases align to TRBD1. J was trimmed by 5 bases and V by 5 bases; bases with no gene match: 10. Germline lookup yields CDR1 SEHNR and CDR2 FQNEAQ (reference sequence). The CDR3 runs to 15 residues. The CDR3 is CASSRTTGGWETQYF. In DNA form, the CDR3 reads TGTGCCAGCAGCCGTACTACAGGGGGGTGGGAGACCCAGTACTTC.

This sequence joins TRBV27 and TRBJ1-4, with D unclear. The CDR3 contains 14 residues. Trimming shortened V by 7 bases and J by 6 bases, and 15 bases separated the two germline ends. The germline CDR1 and CDR2 sequences are MNHEY and SMNVEV (reference sequence). As DNA, the CDR3 is TGTGCCAGCAAAGGACCGGCTTGGGATGAAAAACTGTTTTTT. It codes for CASKGPAWDEKLFF.

This clonotype was observed at least ten times. CDR3 loop: CSAQGDRANQPQHF. CDR3 coding DNA: TGCAGTGCTCAAGGGGACAGGGCTAATCAGCCCCAGCATTTT. This sequence joins TRBV20-1 and TRBJ1-5; 9 bases line up with TRBD1. The V segment lost 5 bases and the J segment 4 bases; nucleotides outside the gene matches: 6. The CDR3 length is 14 residues. Germline CDR1 is DFQATT and CDR2 is SNEGSKA (reference sequence).

This clonotype was observed a handful of times. The rearrangement links TRBV28 to TRBJ1-2; TRBD1 is a possible D gene (6 bases). V lost 1 base to trimming and J lost 5 bases, with 11 bases between them. Germline CDR1 reads MDHEN; CDR2 reads SYDVKM. The CDR3 consists of 14 residues. In DNA form, the CDR3 reads TGTGCCAGCAGTTTATTTAGGACAGAGTATGGCTACACCTTC. Translated: CASSLFRTEYGYTF.